The 15 T cell receptor beta chains below come from one sample, sequenced in a study of cytomegalovirus exposure and HLA in healthy donors. PCR primers comprised 60 Vbeta and 13 Jbeta primers. TCRdb keeps only in-frame clones here, not all; method: immunoSEQ multiplex PCR. This sample has 150,000 to 200,000 clones, with roughly 82% found just once. The sample was PBMCs. The receptors here all came from a girl between 10 and 17 years old in good health and CMV-seropositive.

The genes are TRBV2 and TRBJ1-2; D is unclear. Per germline, CDR1 SNHLY and CDR2 FYNNEI. The CDR3 has 15 residues. Trimming cost V 6 bases and J 4 bases, with 18 bases left between them. CDR3 DNA sequence: TGTGCCAGCAGGGACTCGGCCGGGGTCAGCTATGGCTACACCTTC. Translated: CASRDSAGVSYGYTF.

The chain is built from TRBV18 and TRBJ2-1; 10 nucleotides line up with TRBD1. Germline V gene sequence: CDR1 KGHSH, CDR2 LQKENI. The V gene end was trimmed by 3 bases and the J gene end by 6 bases; junction bases not matched to a gene: 8. The CDR3 consists of 16 residues. The CDR3 is CASSPYRTGGSNEQFF. Here the CDR3 DNA reads TGTGCCAGCTCACCGTACAGGACAGGGGGGTCCAATGAGCAGTTCTTC.

V is TRBV5-4 and J is TRBJ2-7; a weak D match, TRBD2 (6 bases). Germline assignment: CDR1 SGHNT and CDR2 YYREEE (reference sequence). The germline V and J ends were trimmed by 7 bases and 7 bases, with 12 bases remaining between them. This CDR3 is built from 11 residues. CDR3 residues: CASGTLAEQYF. The CDR3 nucleotides read TGTGCCAGCGGGACCCTAGCGGAGCAGTACTTC. Looking up the rest from reference TRBV5-4 and TRBJ2-7 gives the full variable domain: ETGVTQSPTHLIKTRGQQVTLRCSSQSGHNTVSWYQQALGQGPQFIFQYYREEENGRGNFPPRFSGLQFPNYSSELNVNALELDDSALYLCASGTLAEQYFGPGTRLTVT.

The J gene is TRBJ2-5, the V gene TRBV28, with 13 bases that match TRBD2. Trimming cost V 4 bases and J 5 bases; bases outside gene matches: 7. Germline V gene lookup returns CDR1 MDHEN and CDR2 SYDVKM. This CDR3 has 16 residues. The CDR3 loop is CASSWGLAGSPETQYF. The CDR3 region has the DNA TGTGCCAGCAGTTGGGGACTAGCGGGGTCTCCGGAGACCCAGTACTTC. Combining the CDR3 with reference TRBV28 and TRBJ2-5 gives the whole variable domain DVKVTQSSRYLVKRTGEKVFLECVQDMDHENMFWYRQDPGLGLRLIYFSYDVKMKEKGDIPEGYSVSREKKERFSLILESASTNQTSMYLCASSWGLAGSPETQYFGPGTRLLVL.

The chain employs TRBV9 and TRBJ2-7; 10 nucleotides agree with TRBD2. With V trimmed by 4 bases and J by 7 bases, 11 bases remained unmatched. Looked up from germline, CDR1 is SGDLS and CDR2 is YYNGEE. The CDR3 is 15 amino acids. The CDR3, as DNA: TGTGCCAGCAGCCCGAGGACTAGCGGCCTTGGGGAGCAGTACTTC. Amino acid sequence: CASSPRTSGLGEQYF.

This chain connects TRBV29-1 to TRBJ2-6, with D possibly TRBD1 on 6 matching bases. The V end lost 4 bases, the J end lost 2 bases, and 12 bases lay between the germline ends. The CDR3 has 15 residues. CDR1 and CDR2 (germline): SQVTM, ANQGSEA. Here the CDR3 DNA reads TGCAGCGTTGGCCGCAACAGGGCTGGGGCCAACGTCCTGACTTTC. Its protein product is CSVGRNRAGANVLTF.

The V gene is TRBV14, the J gene TRBJ1-4; TRBD1 is a possible D gene (5 bases). There are 18 residues in the CDR3. CDR1 and CDR2 (germline): SGHDN, FVKESK. Trimming removed 4 bases from V and 3 bases from J, with 21 bases in between. The CDR3 protein is CASSRLGGGESANEKLFF. The CDR3 nucleotides are TGTGCCAGCAGCCGCCTCGGCGGGGGGGAATCTGCTAATGAAAAACTGTTTTTT.

This chain connects TRBV30 to TRBJ1-2; 10 bases align to TRBD1. V lost 1 base, J lost 3 bases, and 5 bases stayed unmatched. This CDR3 is 15 amino acids long. The germline V gene has CDR1 GTSNPN and CDR2 SVGIG (reference sequence). For the CDR3, the DNA is TGTGCCTGGAGTGCCGACAGGGGGCTTTACTATGGCTACACCTTC. This codes for CAWSADRGLYYGYTF. Together with reference TRBV30 and TRBJ1-2, the CDR3 gives the full variable domain: SQTIHQWPATLVQPVGSPLSLECTVEGTSNPNLYWYRQAAGRGLQLLFYSVGIGQISSEVPQNLSASRPQDRQFILSSKKLLLSDSGFYLCAWSADRGLYYGYTFGSGTRLTVV.

This clone appeared a few times. The chain employs TRBV7-9 and TRBJ2-7, with 11 bases matching TRBD2. J was trimmed by 0 bases and V by 5 bases; bases with no gene match: 9. This CDR3 has 17 residues. Germline V lookup: CDR1 SEHNR, CDR2 FQNEAQ (reference sequence). CDR3 DNA: TGTGCCAGCAGCCCCCCGATAGCGGGAGGGAGCTCCTACGAGCAGTACTTC. It encodes CASSPPIAGGSSYEQYF. The whole variable domain, remainder taken from reference TRBV7-9 and TRBJ2-7, is DTGVSQNPRHKITKRGQNVTFRCDPISEHNRLYWYRQTLGQGPEFLTYFQNEAQLEKSRLLSDRFSAERPKGSFSTLEIQRTEQGDSAMYLCASSPPIAGGSSYEQYFGPGTRLTVT.

This clone appeared once. The chain recombines TRBV5-4 with TRBJ2-1, with D possibly being TRBD2 (5 bases). In germline, CDR1 is SGHNT, CDR2 YYREEE (reference sequence). V shed 4 bases and J shed 8 bases, with 22 bases lying between them. CDR3 size: 16 residues. In DNA, the CDR3 is TGTGCCAGCAGCGCCACGGTGGGGAGTTTGGGTGATGAGCAGTTCTTC. Translating gives CASSATVGSLGDEQFF.

This clone has a handful of counts. The genes are TRBV2 and TRBJ2-3; the match to TRBD2 covers 10 bases. The CDR3 runs to 16 residues. V lost 4 bases, J lost 4 bases, and 8 bases stayed unmatched. Germline loops: CDR1 SNHLY, CDR2 FYNNEI. CDR3 amino acids: CASSGGLADHSDTQYF. Written as DNA, the CDR3 is TGTGCCAGCAGTGGTGGACTAGCGGACCACTCAGATACGCAGTATTTT.

V usage is TRBV28 and J usage is TRBJ2-7; 9 bases map to TRBD1. Looked up from germline, CDR1 is MDHEN and CDR2 is SYDVKM. The CDR3 is made up of 12 amino acids. The V gene end was trimmed by 5 bases and the J gene end by 10 bases; junction bases not matched to a gene: 6. The CDR3 protein is CASSQDRGSQYF. For the CDR3, the DNA is TGTGCCAGCAGTCAAGACAGGGGGAGTCAGTACTTC.

The rearrangement uses TRBV7-9 and TRBJ2-1; TRBD1 is a possible D gene (6 bases). The germline V gene encodes CDR1 SEHNR and CDR2 FQNEAQ (reference sequence). The CDR3 loop spans 15 amino acids. Trimming took off 5 bases at V and 6 bases at J, with 17 bases between the two ends. CDR3 in DNA: TGTGCCAGCAGCCCCGACAGGTGGACGGCCAATGAGCAGTTCTTC. This encodes CASSPDRWTANEQFF.

J is TRBJ1-2 and V is TRBV5-5; D might be TRBD1 (6 bases). Trimming removed 0 bases at V and 2 bases at J, with 8 bases between. This CDR3 spans 14 amino acids. Germline V CDR1 and CDR2: SGHKS, YYEKEE (reference sequence). CDR3 region: CASSLEGGNYGYTF. CDR3 in DNA: TGTGCCAGCAGCTTGGAGGGGGGGAACTATGGCTACACCTTC.

The V and J genes are TRBV5-1 and TRBJ2-7; no definite D call. The CDR3 consists of 14 residues. V was pared by 4 bases and J by 3 bases, with 14 bases between. Germline V gene sequence: CDR1 SGHRS, CDR2 YFSETQ. CDR3 amino acids: CASSPLPTYYEQYF. The CDR3, as DNA: TGCGCCAGCAGCCCTTTACCCACCTACTACGAGCAGTACTTC.